Reported below is one TCR beta chain. Its antigen is undetermined. CDR3 length: 17 residues. TCRdb's copy holds only in-frame clones and misses some; the assay was immunoSEQ multiplex PCR. The data show about 150,000 clones, roughly nine tenths seen once. The data stem from a study of T cell responses to AZD1222 COVID-19 vaccine. Study observations and caveats: Mapped onto spike, vaccine-associated CD4 TCRs spanned it and were dominant at 160-218 and 743-854. Recipients of AZD1222 seropositive at baseline numbered only five or six. Females made up more of the donors, who were largely white British, and clonal diversity may have come out too low.

The sample in question was peripheral blood, obtained after recovery from COVID-19. This TCR was recovered from an adult who had recovered from COVID-19. This chain connects TRBV21-1 to TRBJ2-5; TRBD2 was called by the table and not checked on the DNA. TRBV21-1 is a documented pseudogene. In DNA, the CDR3 is TGTGCCAGCACTAGACTAGCGGGGGATAGCGTCCAAGAGACCCAGTACTTC. It codes for CASTRLAGDSVQETQYF.